The rows below give T cell receptor beta chains drawn from one sample of a study of blood T cell repertoires in COVID-19. Produced via immunoSEQ multiplex PCR; TCRdb's table is partial and in-frame only. The top ten clones hold approximately 12% of a sample with roughly 200,000 clones, 70% to 90% of them seen once. Source material: peripheral blood. These receptors were obtained from a woman between 18 and 30 years old who had recovered from COVID-19. The CDR3 runs from the conserved cysteine through the conserved F or W. A D gene is named only where the DNA matches it firmly. Clone size, where shown, is once, few, many, or a class for clones that have expanded.

V gene: TRBV7-2; D gene: .; CDR3 length: 15; J gene: TRBJ1-5; clone size: .; CDR3 protein: CASSKSGTTYQPQHF; CDR3 DNA: TGTGCCAGCAGTAAATCCGGGACAACATATCAGCCCCAGCATTTT
V gene: TRBV6-5; D gene: TRBD1; CDR3 length: 16; J gene: TRBJ1-4; clone size: .; CDR3 protein: CASSYRKVGTGEKLFF; CDR3 DNA: TGTGCCAGCAGTTACCGCAAGGTCGGGACAGGGGAAAAACTGTTTTTT
V gene: TRBV7-3; D gene: .; CDR3 length: 13; J gene: TRBJ1-1; clone size: few; CDR3 protein: CASSPELNTEAFF; CDR3 DNA: TGTGCCAGCAGCCCAGAACTGAACACTGAAGCTTTCTTT
V gene: TRBV5-1; D gene: .; CDR3 length: 14; J gene: TRBJ1-2; clone size: .; CDR3 protein: CASSSGGDLKGYTF; CDR3 DNA: TGCGCCAGCAGCTCTGGGGGCGATTTGAAAGGCTACACCTTC
V gene: TRBV19; D gene: .; CDR3 length: 18; J gene: TRBJ2-5; clone size: .; CDR3 protein: CASSNWRSLGGRLETQYF; CDR3 DNA: TGTGCCAGTAGTAACTGGAGGTCATTAGGGGGTCGGCTAGAGACCCAGTACTTC
V gene: TRBV27; D gene: TRBD1; CDR3 length: 14; J gene: TRBJ1-1; clone size: once; CDR3 protein: CASSRTGAFTEAFF; CDR3 DNA: TGTGCCAGCAGTAGGACAGGGGCCTTCACTGAAGCTTTCTTT
V gene: TRBV2; D gene: .; CDR3 length: 14; J gene: TRBJ1-2; clone size: .; CDR3 protein: CASSEIDINYGYTF; CDR3 DNA: TGTGCCAGCAGTGAAATCGACATTAACTATGGCTACACCTTC
V gene: TRBV4-1; D gene: TRBD2; CDR3 length: 15; J gene: TRBJ2-7; clone size: .; CDR3 protein: CASSQGSSGGWEQYF; CDR3 DNA: TGCGCCAGCAGCCAAGGTTCTAGCGGCGGGTGGGAGCAGTACTTC
V gene: TRBV11-2; D gene: TRBD2; CDR3 length: 15; J gene: TRBJ2-5; clone size: .; CDR3 protein: CASSLRPGTRETQYF; CDR3 DNA: TGTGCCAGCAGCTTACGTCCCGGGACTAGGGAGACCCAGTACTTC
V gene: TRBV6-2/TRBV6-3; D gene: TRBD2; CDR3 length: 14; J gene: TRBJ2-5; clone size: .; CDR3 protein: CASSSSGAQGTQYF; CDR3 DNA: TGTGCCAGCAGTTCTAGCGGGGCCCAGGGGACCCAGTACTTC
V gene: TRBV27; D gene: TRBD1; CDR3 length: 15; J gene: TRBJ1-2; clone size: .; CDR3 protein: CASSLSAQGGYGYTF; CDR3 DNA: TGTGCCAGCAGTTTAAGTGCACAGGGGGGCTATGGCTACACCTTC
V gene: TRBV19; D gene: TRBD1; CDR3 length: 16; J gene: TRBJ2-1; clone size: .; CDR3 protein: CASSMRGTVTYNEQFF; CDR3 DNA: TGTGCCAGTAGTATGAGGGGGACAGTGACCTACAATGAGCAGTTCTTC
V gene: TRBV5-6; D gene: .; CDR3 length: 12; J gene: TRBJ1-1; clone size: .; CDR3 protein: CASNSHRAEAFF; CDR3 DNA: TGTGCCAGCAACTCACACAGGGCTGAAGCTTTCTTT
V gene: TRBV28; D gene: .; CDR3 length: 11; J gene: TRBJ2-1; clone size: once; CDR3 protein: CARPHYNEQFF; CDR3 DNA: TGTGCCAGACCACATTACAATGAGCAGTTCTTC
V gene: TRBV7-3; D gene: TRBD2; CDR3 length: 13; J gene: TRBJ2-5; clone size: once; CDR3 protein: CASSLNGRGTQYF; CDR3 DNA: TGTGCCAGCAGCTTAAACGGGAGGGGGACCCAGTACTTC
V gene: TRBV3-1/TRBV3-2; D gene: .; CDR3 length: 13; J gene: TRBJ2-3; clone size: .; CDR3 protein: CASSPLSTDTQYF; CDR3 DNA: TGTGCCAGCAGCCCCCTAAGCACAGATACGCAGTATTTT
V gene: TRBV9; D gene: TRBD1; CDR3 length: 14; J gene: TRBJ2-7; clone size: .; CDR3 protein: CASSVGQGESEQYF; CDR3 DNA: TGTGCCAGCAGCGTAGGACAGGGGGAGAGCGAGCAGTACTTC
V gene: TRBV6-2/TRBV6-3; D gene: TRBD1; CDR3 length: 16; J gene: TRBJ2-1; clone size: .; CDR3 protein: CASSYSKDRGYNEQFF; CDR3 DNA: TGTGCCAGCAGTTACTCGAAGGACAGGGGATACAATGAGCAGTTCTTC
V gene: TRBV30; D gene: .; CDR3 length: 14; J gene: TRBJ2-3; clone size: .; CDR3 protein: CAWSVGASTDTQYF; CDR3 DNA: TGTGCCTGGAGTGTAGGGGCTAGTACAGATACGCAGTATTTT
V gene: TRBV6-5; D gene: TRBD1; CDR3 length: 13; J gene: TRBJ1-1; clone size: .; CDR3 protein: CASKGQVNTEAFF; CDR3 DNA: TGTGCCAGCAAGGGACAGGTTAACACTGAAGCTTTCTTT
V gene: TRBV29-1; D gene: TRBD2; CDR3 length: 14; J gene: TRBJ2-7; clone size: .; CDR3 protein: CSVDGLSGTYEQYF; CDR3 DNA: TGCAGCGTTGATGGTCTTAGCGGGACCTACGAGCAGTACTTC
V gene: TRBV5-1; D gene: .; CDR3 length: 14; J gene: TRBJ2-6; clone size: few; CDR3 protein: CASSGRSGANVLTF; CDR3 DNA: TGCGCCAGCAGCGGCCGCTCTGGGGCCAACGTCCTGACTTTC
V gene: TRBV27; D gene: TRBD1; CDR3 length: 14; J gene: TRBJ2-1; clone size: .; CDR3 protein: CASSPGTGIGEQFF; CDR3 DNA: TGTGCCAGCAGTCCCGGGACAGGGATCGGTGAGCAGTTCTTC